This note documents a single T cell receptor (beta chain) sequence. The record originates from a study of blood T cell repertoires in COVID-19. Study-level information: COVID-19 samples collected from the United States, Italy and Spain covered acute and convalescent phases. Sample material is recorded as cDNA or gDNA derived from T cells, B-cell-depleted T cells, or PBMCs.

TCRdb's table, derived via immunoSEQ multiplex PCR, lists solely in-frame clones and lacks some. The data show over 250,000 clones, about nine tenths seen once. Participants' reported clinical history set cohort assignment. Recovered status in Cohort 3 required two negative PCRs, clearance, or symptom resolution. The TCR comes from a woman between 50 and 59 years old who had recovered from COVID-19. What was sequenced was PBMCs or T cells enriched from blood (not recorded which).

In nucleotides, the CDR3 is TGTGCCAGCAGCCCACCGGGACAGCTGAACACTGAAGCTTTCTTT. Its translation: CASSPPGQLNTEAFF. This chain connects TRBV7-9 to TRBJ1-1; 7 positions match TRBD1. CDR1 is SEHNR and CDR2 is FQNEAQ in the germline V gene (reference sequence). J was trimmed by 0 bases and V by 5 bases; bases with no gene match: 6. This CDR3 spans 15 amino acids.